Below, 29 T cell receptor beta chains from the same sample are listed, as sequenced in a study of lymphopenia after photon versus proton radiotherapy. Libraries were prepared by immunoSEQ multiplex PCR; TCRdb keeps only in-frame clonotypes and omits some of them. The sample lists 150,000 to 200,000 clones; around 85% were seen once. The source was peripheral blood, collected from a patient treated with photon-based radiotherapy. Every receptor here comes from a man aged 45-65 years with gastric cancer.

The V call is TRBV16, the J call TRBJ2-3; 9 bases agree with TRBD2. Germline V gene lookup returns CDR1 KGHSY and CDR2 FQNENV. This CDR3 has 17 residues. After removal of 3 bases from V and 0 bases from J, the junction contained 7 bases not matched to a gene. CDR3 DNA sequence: TGTGCCAGCAGCCAGAAACGACTAGCGGCTAGCACAGATACGCAGTATTTT. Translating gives CASSQKRLAASTDTQYF. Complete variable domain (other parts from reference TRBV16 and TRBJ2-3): GEEVAQTPKHLVRGEGQKAKLYCAPIKGHSYVFWYQQVLKNEFKFLISFQNENVFDETGMPKERFSAKCLPNSPCSLEIQATKLEDSAVYFCASSQKRLAASTDTQYFGPGTRLTVL.

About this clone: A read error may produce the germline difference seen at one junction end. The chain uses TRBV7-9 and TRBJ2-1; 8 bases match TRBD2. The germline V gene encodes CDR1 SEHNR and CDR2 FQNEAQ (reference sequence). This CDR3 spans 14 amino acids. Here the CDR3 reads CASSVAGSNNEQFF. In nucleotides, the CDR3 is TGTGCCAGCAGCGTAGCGGGGTCGAACAATGAGCAGTTCTTC.

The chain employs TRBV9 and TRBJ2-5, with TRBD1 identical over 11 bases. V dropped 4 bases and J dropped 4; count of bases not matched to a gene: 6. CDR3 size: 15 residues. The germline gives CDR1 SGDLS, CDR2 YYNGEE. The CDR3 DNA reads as TGTGCCAGCAGCAAACTAGGACAGGGGGCAGAGACCCAGTACTTC. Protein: CASSKLGQGAETQYF.

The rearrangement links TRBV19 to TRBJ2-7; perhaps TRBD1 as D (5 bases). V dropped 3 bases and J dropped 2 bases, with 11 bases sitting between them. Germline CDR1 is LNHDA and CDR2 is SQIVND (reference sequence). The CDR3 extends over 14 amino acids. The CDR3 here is CASSISRTTYEQYF. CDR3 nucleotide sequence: TGTGCCAGTAGTATTTCGAGGACAACCTACGAGCAGTACTTC.

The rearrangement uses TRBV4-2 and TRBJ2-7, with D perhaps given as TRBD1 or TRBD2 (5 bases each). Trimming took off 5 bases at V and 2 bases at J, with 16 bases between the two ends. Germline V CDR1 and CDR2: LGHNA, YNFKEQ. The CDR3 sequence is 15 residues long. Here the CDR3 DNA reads TGTGCCAGCAGCTGGGGGTCAACTAACCCCTACGAGCAGTACTTC. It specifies CASSWGSTNPYEQYF.

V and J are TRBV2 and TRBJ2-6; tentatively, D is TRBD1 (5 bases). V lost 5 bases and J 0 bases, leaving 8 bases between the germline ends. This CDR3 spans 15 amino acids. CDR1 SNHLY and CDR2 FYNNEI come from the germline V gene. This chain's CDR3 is CASSPDSSGANVLTF. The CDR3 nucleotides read TGTGCCAGCAGTCCAGACAGCTCTGGGGCCAACGTCCTGACTTTC.

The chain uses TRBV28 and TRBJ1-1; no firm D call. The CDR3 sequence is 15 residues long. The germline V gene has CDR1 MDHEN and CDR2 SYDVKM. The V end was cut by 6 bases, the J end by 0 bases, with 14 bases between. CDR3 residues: CASSLERGLNTEAFF. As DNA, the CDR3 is TGTGCCAGCAGCCTAGAGCGCGGTTTGAACACTGAAGCTTTCTTT.

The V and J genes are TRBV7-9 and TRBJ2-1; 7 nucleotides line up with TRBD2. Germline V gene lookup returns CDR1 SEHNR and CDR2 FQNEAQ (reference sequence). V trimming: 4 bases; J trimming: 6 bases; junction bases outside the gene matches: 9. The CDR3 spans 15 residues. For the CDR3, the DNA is TGTGCCAGCAGCTCCGAGGGAGGGGTGGGCAATGAGCAGTTCTTC. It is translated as CASSSEGGVGNEQFF.

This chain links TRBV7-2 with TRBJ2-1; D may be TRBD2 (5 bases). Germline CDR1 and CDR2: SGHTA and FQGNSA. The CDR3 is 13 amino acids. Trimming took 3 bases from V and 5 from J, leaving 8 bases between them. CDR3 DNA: TGTGCCAGCAGCTTCGGACTCAACAATGAGCAGTTCTTC. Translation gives CASSFGLNNEQFF.

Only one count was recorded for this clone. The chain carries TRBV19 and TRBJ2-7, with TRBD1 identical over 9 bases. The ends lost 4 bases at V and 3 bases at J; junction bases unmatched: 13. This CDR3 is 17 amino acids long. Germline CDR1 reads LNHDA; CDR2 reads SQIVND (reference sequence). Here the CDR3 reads CASSTRAGDRGIYEQYF. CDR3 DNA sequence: TGTGCCAGTAGTACCCGGGCCGGTGACAGGGGGATCTACGAGCAGTACTTC.

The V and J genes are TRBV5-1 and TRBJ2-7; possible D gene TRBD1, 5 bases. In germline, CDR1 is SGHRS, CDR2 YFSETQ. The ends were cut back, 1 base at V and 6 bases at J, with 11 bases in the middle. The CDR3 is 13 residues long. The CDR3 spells CASSLPGPGEQYF. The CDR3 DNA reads TGCGCCAGCAGCTTGCCAGGGCCGGGCGAGCAGTACTTC.

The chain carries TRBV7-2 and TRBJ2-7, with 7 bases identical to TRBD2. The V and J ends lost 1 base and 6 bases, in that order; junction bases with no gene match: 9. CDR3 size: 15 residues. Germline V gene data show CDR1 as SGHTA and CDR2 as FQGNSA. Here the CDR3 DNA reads TGTGCCAGCAGCTTAGGGGGAGGGCCAAGTTTCGAGCAGTACTTC. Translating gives CASSLGGGPSFEQYF. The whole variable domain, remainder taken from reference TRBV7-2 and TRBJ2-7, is GAGVSQSPSNKVTEKGKDVELRCDPISGHTALYWYRQSLGQGLEFLIYFQGNSAPDKSGLPSDRFSAERTGGSVSTLTIQRTQQEDSAVYLCASSLGGGPSFEQYFGPGTRLTVT.

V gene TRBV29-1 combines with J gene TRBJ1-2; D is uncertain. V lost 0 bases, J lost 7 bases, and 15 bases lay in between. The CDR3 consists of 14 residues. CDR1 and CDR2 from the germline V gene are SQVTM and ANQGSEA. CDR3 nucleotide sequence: TGCAGCGTTGAAGAACTACCCGGGGTCGCTGGCTACACCTTC. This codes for CSVEELPGVAGYTF.

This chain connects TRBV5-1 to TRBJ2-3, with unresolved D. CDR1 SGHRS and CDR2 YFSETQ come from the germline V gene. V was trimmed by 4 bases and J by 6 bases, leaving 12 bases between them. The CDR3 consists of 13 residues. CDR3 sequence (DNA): TGCGCCAGCAGCCGTGACCGGACGGATACGCAGTATTTT. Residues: CASSRDRTDTQYF.

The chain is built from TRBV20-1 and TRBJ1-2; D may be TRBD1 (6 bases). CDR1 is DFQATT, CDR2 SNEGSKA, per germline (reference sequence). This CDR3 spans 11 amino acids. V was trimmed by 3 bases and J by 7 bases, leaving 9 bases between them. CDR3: CSASKGVGYTF. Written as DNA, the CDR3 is TGCAGTGCTAGCAAGGGGGTTGGCTACACCTTC.

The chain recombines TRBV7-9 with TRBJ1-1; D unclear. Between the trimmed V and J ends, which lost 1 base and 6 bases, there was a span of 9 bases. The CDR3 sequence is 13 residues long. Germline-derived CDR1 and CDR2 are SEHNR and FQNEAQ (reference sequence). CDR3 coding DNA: TGTGCCAGCAGCTTAGTGGGTTACCCTGAAGCTTTCTTT. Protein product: CASSLVGYPEAFF.

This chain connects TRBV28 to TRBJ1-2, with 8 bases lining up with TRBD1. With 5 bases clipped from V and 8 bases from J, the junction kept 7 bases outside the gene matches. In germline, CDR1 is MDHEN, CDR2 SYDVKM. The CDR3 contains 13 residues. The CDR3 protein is CASSMTGVRGYTF. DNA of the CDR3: TGTGCCAGCAGTATGACAGGGGTGCGGGGCTACACCTTC.

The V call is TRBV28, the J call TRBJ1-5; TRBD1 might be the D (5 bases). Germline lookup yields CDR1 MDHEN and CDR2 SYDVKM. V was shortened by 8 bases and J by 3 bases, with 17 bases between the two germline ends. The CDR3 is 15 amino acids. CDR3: CASFPGGAINQPQHF. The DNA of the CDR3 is TGTGCCAGCTTCCCGGGGGGTGCTATCAATCAGCCCCAGCATTTT.

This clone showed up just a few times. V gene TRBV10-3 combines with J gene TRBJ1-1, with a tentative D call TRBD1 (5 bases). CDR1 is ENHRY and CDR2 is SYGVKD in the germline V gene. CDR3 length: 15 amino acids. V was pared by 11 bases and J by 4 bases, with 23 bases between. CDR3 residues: CAAANRDQPTTEAFF. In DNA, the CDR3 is TGTGCCGCCGCAAATCGGGACCAGCCCACCACTGAAGCTTTCTTT.

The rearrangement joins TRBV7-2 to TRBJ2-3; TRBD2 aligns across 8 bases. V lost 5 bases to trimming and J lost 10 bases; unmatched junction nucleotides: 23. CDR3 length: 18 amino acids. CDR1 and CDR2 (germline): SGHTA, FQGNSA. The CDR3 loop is CASSTNELREASAGAQYF. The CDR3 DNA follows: TGTGCCAGCAGCACAAATGAATTGCGGGAGGCCTCCGCCGGCGCGCAGTATTTT.

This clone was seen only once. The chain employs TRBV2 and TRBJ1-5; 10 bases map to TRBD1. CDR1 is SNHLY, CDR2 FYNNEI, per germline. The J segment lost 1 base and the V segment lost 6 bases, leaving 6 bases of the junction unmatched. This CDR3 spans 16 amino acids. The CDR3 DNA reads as TGTGCCAGCAGCCTAGGGACAGGGGAAAGCAATCAGCCCCAGCATTTT. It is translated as CASSLGTGESNQPQHF.

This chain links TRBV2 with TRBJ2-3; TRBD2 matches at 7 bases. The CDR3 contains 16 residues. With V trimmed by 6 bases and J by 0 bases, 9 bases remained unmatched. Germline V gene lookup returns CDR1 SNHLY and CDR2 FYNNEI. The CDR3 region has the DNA TGTGCCAGCAGATCATGGACTAGTCTTAGCACAGATACGCAGTATTTT. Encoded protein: CASRSWTSLSTDTQYF.

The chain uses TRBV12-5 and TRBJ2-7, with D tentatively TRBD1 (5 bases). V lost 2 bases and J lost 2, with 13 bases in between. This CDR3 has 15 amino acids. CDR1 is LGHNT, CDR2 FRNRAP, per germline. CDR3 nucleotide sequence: TGTGCTAGTGGTTTGCTACGTCTAGGGGCCTACGAGCAGTACTTC. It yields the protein CASGLLRLGAYEQYF.

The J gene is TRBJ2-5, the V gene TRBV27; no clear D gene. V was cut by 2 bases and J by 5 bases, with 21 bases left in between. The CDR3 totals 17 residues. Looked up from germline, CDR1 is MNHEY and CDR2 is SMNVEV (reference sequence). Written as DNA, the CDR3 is TGTGCCAGCAGTTTACTATCCCCTTACGGACGGACGGAGACCCAGTACTTC. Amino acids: CASSLLSPYGRTETQYF.

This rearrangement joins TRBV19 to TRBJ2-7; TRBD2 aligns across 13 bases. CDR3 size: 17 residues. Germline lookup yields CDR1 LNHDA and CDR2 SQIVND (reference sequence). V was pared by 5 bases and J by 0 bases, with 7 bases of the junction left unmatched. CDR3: CASSGQRLAGGSYEQYF. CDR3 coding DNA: TGTGCCAGTAGTGGACAGCGACTAGCGGGAGGCTCCTACGAGCAGTACTTC.

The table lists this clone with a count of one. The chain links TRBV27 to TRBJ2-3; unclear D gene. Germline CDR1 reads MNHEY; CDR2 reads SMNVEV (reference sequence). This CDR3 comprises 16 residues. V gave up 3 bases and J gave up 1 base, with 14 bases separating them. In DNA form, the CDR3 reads TGTGCCAGCAGTTTCTATATCCCCCTGGGCACAGATACGCAGTATTTT. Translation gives CASSFYIPLGTDTQYF.

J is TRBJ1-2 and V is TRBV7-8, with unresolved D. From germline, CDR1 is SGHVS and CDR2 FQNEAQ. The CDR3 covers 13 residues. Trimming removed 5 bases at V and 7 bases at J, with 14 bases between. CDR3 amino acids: CASSLAGHPGYTF. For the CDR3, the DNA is TGTGCCAGCAGCCTGGCCGGCCATCCTGGCTACACCTTC.

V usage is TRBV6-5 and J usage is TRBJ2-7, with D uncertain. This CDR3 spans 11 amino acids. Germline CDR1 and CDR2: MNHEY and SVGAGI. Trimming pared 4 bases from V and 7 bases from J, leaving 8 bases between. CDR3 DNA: TGTGCCAGCAGTTCCCTCGGGGAGCAGTACTTC. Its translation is CASSSLGEQYF.

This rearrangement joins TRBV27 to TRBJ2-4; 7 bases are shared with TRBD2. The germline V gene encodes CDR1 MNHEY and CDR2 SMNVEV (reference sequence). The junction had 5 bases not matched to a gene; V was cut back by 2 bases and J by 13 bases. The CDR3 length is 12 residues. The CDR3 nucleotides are TGTGCCAGCAGTTTACCGGGGGGTGGACAGTACTTC. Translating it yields CASSLPGGGQYF.